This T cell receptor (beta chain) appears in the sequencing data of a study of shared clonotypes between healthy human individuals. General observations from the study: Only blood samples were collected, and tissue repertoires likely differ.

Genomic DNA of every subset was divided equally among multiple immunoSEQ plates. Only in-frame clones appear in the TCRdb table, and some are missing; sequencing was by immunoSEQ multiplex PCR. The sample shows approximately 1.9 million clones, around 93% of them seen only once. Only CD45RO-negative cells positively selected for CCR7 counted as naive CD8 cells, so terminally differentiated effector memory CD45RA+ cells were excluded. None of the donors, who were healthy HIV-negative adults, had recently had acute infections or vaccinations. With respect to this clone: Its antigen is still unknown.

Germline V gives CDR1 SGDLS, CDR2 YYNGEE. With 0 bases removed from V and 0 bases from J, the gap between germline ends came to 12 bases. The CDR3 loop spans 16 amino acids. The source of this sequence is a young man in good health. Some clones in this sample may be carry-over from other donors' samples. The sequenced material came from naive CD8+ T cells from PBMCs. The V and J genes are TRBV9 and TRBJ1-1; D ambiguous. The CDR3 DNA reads TGTGCCAGCAGCGTAGAGGGCGGCCAGATGAACACTGAAGCTTTCTTT. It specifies CASSVEGGQMNTEAFF.